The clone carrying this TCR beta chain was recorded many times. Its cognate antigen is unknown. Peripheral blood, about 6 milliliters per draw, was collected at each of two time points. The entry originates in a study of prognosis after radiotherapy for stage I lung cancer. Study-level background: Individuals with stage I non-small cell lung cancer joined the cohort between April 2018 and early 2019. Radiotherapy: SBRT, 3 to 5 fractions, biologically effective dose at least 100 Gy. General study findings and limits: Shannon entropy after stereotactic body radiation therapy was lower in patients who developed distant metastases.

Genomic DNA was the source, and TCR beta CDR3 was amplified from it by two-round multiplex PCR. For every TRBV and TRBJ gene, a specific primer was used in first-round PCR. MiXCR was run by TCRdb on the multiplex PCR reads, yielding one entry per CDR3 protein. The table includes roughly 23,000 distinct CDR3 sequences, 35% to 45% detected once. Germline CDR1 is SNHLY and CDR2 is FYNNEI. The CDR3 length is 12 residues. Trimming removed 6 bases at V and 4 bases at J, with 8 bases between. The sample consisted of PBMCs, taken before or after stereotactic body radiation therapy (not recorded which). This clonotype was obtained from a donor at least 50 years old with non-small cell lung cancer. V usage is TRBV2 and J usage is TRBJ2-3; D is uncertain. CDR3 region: CASRVLADTQYF. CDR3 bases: TGTGCCAGCAGAGTTCTAGCAGATACGCAGTATTTT.